The clone carrying this TCR beta chain was recorded at least ten times. What it binds is not known. Quantitative 5'-RACE with molecular barcodes produced the TCR beta libraries. TCRdb re-called the 5' RACE reads through MiXCR, storing one row per CDR3 protein. This table holds 200,000 to 300,000 distinct CDR3 sequences, around 7.8% found once. This CDR3 comprises 13 residues. With 5 bases removed from V and 5 bases from J, the gap between germline ends came to 12 bases. The entry originates in a study of CD8 T cells in ankylosing spondylitis. Study-level findings and limits: Disease-linked clones reportedly showed significant enrichment in matched ankylosing spondylitis synovial fluid. Those disease-linked clones were CD8+; they were also relatively rare in peripheral blood.

What was sequenced was blood, either unsorted or a sorted T cell fraction (not recorded which). The chain has TRBV12-3 or TRBV12-4 and TRBJ2-5, with D perhaps TRBD1 or TRBD2 (5 bases each). The source is a male donor with ankylosing spondylitis or in good health (not recorded which). The DNA of the CDR3 is TGTGCCAGCAGTCCGGGGCGCAAGGAGACCCAGTACTTC. It yields the protein CASSPGRKETQYF.